This T cell receptor (beta chain) was identified in a study of cytomegalovirus exposure and HLA in healthy donors. Whole-study context: Among fewer than 500 genotyped donors, around 81% fell in the Caucasian-associated ancestry cluster. General study findings and limits: A later analysis reportedly found that, within productive TCRs, an Asian-associated ancestry cluster had fewer N-insertions than the mean observed across the roughly 730 donors. The study flagged some 170 TCR beta chains as cytomegalovirus-associated.

The study ran its PCR with 60 Vbeta and 13 Jbeta primers. Measured with immunoSEQ multiplex PCR; TCRdb has only the in-frame clones, and not every one. Among about 120,000 clones listed, over 70% were seen once. This clone is a singleton in its sample. Antigen unknown. One end of the junction varies from germline; a read error may be responsible. The CDR3 is 14 residues long. The germline CDR1 and CDR2 sequences are SSHAT and FNYEAQ (reference sequence). The sequence came from a woman aged 40-49 years in good health and CMV-seronegative. The V call is TRBV7-7, the J call TRBJ2-1, with D tentatively TRBD2 (6 bases). The sequencing input was PBMCs. Here the CDR3 reads CASSMTHGAGEQFF. The DNA for the CDR3 is TGTGCTAGCAGCATGACGCACGGAGCGGGTGAGCAGTTCTTC.